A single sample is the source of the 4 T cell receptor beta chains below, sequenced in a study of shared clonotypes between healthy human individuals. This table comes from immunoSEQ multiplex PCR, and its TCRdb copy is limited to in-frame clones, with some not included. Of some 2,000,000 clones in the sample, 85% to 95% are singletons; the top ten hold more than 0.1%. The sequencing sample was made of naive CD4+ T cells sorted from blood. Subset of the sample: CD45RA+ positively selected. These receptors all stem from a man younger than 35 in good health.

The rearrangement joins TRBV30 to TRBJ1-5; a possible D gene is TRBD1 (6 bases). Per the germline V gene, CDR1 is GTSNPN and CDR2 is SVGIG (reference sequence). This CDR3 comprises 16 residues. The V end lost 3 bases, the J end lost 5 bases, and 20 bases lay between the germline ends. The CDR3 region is CAWSERTSGAYQPQHF. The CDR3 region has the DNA TGTGCCTGGAGCGAAAGGACGTCGGGGGCCTATCAGCCCCAGCATTTT.

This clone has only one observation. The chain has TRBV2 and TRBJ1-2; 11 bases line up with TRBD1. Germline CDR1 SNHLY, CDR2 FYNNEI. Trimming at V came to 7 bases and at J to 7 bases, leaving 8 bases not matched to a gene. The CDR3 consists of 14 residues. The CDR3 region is CASKTGQGAFGYTF. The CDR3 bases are TGTGCCAGCAAAACCGGACAGGGGGCATTTGGCTACACCTTC.

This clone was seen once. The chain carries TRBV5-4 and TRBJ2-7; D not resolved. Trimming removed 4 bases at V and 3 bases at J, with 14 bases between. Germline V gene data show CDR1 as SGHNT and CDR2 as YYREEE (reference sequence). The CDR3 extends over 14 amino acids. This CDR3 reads CASSAGKGRYEQYF. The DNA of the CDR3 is TGTGCCAGCAGCGCAGGTAAGGGTCGCTACGAGCAGTACTTC.

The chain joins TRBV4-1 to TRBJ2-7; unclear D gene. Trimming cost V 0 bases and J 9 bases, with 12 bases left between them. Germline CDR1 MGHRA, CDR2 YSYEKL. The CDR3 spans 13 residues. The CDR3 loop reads CASSQDTEGGQYF. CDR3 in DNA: TGCGCCAGCAGCCAAGATACGGAAGGCGGGCAGTACTTC.